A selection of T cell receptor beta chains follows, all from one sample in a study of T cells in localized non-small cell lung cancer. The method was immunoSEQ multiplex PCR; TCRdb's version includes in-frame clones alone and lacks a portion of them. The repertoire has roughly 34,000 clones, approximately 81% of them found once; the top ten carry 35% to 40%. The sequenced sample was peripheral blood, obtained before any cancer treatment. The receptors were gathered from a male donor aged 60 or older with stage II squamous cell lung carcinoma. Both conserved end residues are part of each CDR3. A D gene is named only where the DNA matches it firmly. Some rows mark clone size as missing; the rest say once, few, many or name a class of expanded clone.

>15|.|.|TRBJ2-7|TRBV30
TGTGCCTGGAGTGTTTCGCCTGCAGGGGCCTACGAGCAGTACTTC
CAWSVSPAGAYEQYF
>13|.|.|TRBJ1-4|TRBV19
TGTGCCAGTAGTAGCGACAGTATGAAAAGGCTGTTTTTT
CASSSDSMKRLFF
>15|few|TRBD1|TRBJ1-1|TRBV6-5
TGTGCCAGCAGTTACCTAGAGGGGGCGACTCCTGAAGCTTTCTTT
CASSYLEGATPEAFF
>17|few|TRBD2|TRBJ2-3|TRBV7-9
TGTGCCAGCAGCCTAATAGGACTAGCGGGAGAGGAAGATACGCAGTATTTT
CASSLIGLAGEEDTQYF
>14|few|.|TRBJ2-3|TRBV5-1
TGCGCCAGCAGCGCTGGACCGAGCACAGATACGCAGTATTTT
CASSAGPSTDTQYF
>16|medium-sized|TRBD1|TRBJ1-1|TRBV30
TGTGCCTGGTATCGCGACAGGGGGCGTTTGAACACTGAAGCTTTCTTT
CAWYRDRGRLNTEAFF
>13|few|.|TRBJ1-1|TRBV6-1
TGTGCCAGCAGGTATCAGGAGAACACTGAAGCTTTCTTT
CASRYQENTEAFF
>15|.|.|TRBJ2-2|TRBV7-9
TGTGCCAGCAGCGACTGGGCCGCGAACACCGGGGAGCTGTTTTTT
CASSDWAANTGELFF
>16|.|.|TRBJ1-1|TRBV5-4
TGTGCCAGCAGCTTTGAAGTTGCTCGGGGACACACTGAAGCTTTCTTT
CASSFEVARGHTEAFF
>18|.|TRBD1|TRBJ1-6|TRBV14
TGTGCCAGCAGCCAAGAGTACAGGGGAAGCTCCTATAATTCACCCCTCCACTTT
CASSQEYRGSSYNSPLHF
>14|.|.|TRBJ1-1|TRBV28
TGTGCCAGTATTCTTCCCTCAATTCCCACTGAAGCTTTCTTT
CASILPSIPTEAFF
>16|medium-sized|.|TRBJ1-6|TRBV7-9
TGTGCCAGCAGTTTGCGCGGGGACCCCTATAATTCACCCCTCCACTTT
CASSLRGDPYNSPLHF
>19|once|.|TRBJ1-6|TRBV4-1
TGCGCCAGCAGCCAAGATAGCCTTCCTGGGGCCTCCTATAATTCACCCCTCCACTTT
CASSQDSLPGASYNSPLHF
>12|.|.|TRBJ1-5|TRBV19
TGTGCCAGTAGGACTAAAAATCAGCCCCAGCATTTT
CASRTKNQPQHF
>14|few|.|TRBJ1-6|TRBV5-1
TGCGCCAGCAGCACTCAGGACGGAGAATCACCCCTCCACTTT
CASSTQDGESPLHF
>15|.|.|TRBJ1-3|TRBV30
TGTGCCTGGAGTACCGGGCGGGGTCTTGGAAACACCATATATTTT
CAWSTGRGLGNTIYF
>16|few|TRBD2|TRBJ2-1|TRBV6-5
TGTGCCAGCAGTTACGAGGCTAGCGGGGCTATTAATGAGCAGTTCTTC
CASSYEASGAINEQFF
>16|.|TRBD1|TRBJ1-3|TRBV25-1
TGTGCCAGCAGTGAATTCTTCAACAGGGGTGGAAACACCATATATTTT
CASSEFFNRGGNTIYF
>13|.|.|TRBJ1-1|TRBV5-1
TGCGCCAGCAGCACCGACCCTAACACTGAAGCTTTCTTT
CASSTDPNTEAFF
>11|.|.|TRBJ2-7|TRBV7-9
TGTGCCAGCAGCCCCACGTACGAGCAGTACTTC
CASSPTYEQYF
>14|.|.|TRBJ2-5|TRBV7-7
TGTGCTAGCAGCTCCGGGACAGCGGGGGAGACCCAGTACTTC
CASSSGTAGETQYF
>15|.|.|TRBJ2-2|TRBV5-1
TGCGCCACCTACGCCGGGGTCTCGGACACCGGGGAGCTGTTTTTT
CATYAGVSDTGELFF
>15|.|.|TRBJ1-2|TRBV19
TGTGCCAGTATGTCGCAGGGTTTTTCCTCCTATGGCTACACCTTC
CASMSQGFSSYGYTF
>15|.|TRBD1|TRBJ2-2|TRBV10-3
TGTGCCATCAGGTCCGGGACAGGGTGGACCGGGGAGCTGTTTTTT
CAIRSGTGWTGELFF
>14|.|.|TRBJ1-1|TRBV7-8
TGTGCCAGCAGTATGGGGGGGGCGTTAACTGAAGCTTTCTTT
CASSMGGALTEAFF
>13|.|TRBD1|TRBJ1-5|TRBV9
TGTGCCAGCAGCACACAGGGGGGTCAGCCCCAGCATTTT
CASSTQGGQPQHF
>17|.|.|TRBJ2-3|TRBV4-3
TGCGCCAGCAGCCAAGATTTCGGGAGCGACCTCACAGATACGCAGTATTTT
CASSQDFGSDLTDTQYF
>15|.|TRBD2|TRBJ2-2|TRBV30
TGTGCCTGGACCCTAGCGGGAGAGGACACCGGGGAGCTGTTTTTT
CAWTLAGEDTGELFF
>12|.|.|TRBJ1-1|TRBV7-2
TGTGCCACCAGTAACCGTGGGTCTGAAGCTTTCTTT
CATSNRGSEAFF
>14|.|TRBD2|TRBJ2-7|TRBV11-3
TGTGCCAGCAGCTTAGTCCTAGCGGGAGCCGAGCAGTACTTC
CASSLVLAGAEQYF
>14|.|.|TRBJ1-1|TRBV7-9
TGTGCCAGCAGCTTAACGGCAGGGGCCACTGAAGCTTTCTTT
CASSLTAGATEAFF
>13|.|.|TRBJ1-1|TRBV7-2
TGTGCCAGCAGCCGAGGGGGGTTCACTGAAGCTTTCTTT
CASSRGGFTEAFF
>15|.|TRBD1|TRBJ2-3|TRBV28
TGTGCCAGCAGCGCACGGGACAGACCCACAGATACGCAGTATTTT
CASSARDRPTDTQYF
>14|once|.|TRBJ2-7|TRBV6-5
TGTGCCAGCAGTTTGGGGGGGCAATCCTACGAGCAGTACTTC
CASSLGGQSYEQYF
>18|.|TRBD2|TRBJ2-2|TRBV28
TGTGCTACAAGGGTGGGATATCCCGGGACTAGATACACCGGGGAGCTGTTTTTT
CATRVGYPGTRYTGELFF
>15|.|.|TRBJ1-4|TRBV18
TGTGCCAGCTCACCGCCGGGACCGAATAATGAAAAACTGTTTTTT
CASSPPGPNNEKLFF
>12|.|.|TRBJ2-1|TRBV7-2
TGTGCCAGCAGCTCGAGGGGGGTAGAGCAGTTCTTC
CASSSRGVEQFF
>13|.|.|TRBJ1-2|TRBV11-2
TGTGCCAGCAGCCCCCGGACAGTAAGTGGCTACACCTTC
CASSPRTVSGYTF
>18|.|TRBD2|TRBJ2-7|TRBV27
TGTGCCAGCAGTTCCGGGACTAGCGGGAGCCCCCTCCCCTACGAGCAGTACTTC
CASSSGTSGSPLPYEQYF
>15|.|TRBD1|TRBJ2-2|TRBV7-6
TGTGCCAGCAGCTCCATACAGGGGGGACTCGGGGAGCTGTTTTTT
CASSSIQGGLGELFF
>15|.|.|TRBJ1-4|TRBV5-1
TGCGCCAGCAGCTTGGCGGGGACAACTAATGAAAAACTGTTTTTT
CASSLAGTTNEKLFF
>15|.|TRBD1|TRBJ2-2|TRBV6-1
TGTGCCAGCAGTGCCGGGACAGGGGAAACCGGGGAGCTGTTTTTT
CASSAGTGETGELFF
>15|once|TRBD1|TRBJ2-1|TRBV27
TGTGCCAGCAGCCGAGGACAGGGTCGTAACAATGAGCAGTTCTTC
CASSRGQGRNNEQFF
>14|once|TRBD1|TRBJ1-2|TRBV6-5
TGTGCCAGCAGTACATCCCGACAGGGTGAACGCTACACCTTC
CASSTSRQGERYTF